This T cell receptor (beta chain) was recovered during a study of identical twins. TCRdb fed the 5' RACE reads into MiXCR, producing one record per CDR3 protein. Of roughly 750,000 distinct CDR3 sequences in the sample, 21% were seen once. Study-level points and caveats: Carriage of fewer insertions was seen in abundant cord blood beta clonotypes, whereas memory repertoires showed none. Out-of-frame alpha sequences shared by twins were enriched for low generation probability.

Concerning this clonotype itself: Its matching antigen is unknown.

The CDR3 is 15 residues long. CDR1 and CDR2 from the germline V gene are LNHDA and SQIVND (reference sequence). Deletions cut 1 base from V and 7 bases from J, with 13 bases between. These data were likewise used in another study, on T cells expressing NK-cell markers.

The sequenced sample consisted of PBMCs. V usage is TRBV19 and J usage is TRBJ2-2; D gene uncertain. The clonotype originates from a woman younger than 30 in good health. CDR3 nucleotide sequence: TGTGCCAGTAGTATAGCTGGGCAGAGAGGCGGGGAGCTGTTTTTT. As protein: CASSIAGQRGGELFF. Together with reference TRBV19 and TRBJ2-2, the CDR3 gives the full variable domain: DGGITQSPKYLFRKEGQNVTLSCEQNLNHDAMYWYRQDPGQGLRLIYYSQIVNDFQKGDIAEGYSVSREKKESFPLTVTSAQKNPTAFYLCASSIAGQRGGELFFGEGSRLTVL.